The rows below give T cell receptor beta chains drawn from one sample of a study of T-cell memory formation after mild COVID-19. TCRdb fed the 5' RACE reads into MiXCR, producing one record per CDR3 protein. Among 300,000 to 400,000 distinct CDR3 sequences listed, 15% to 20% were seen once. The material sequenced was PBMCs or a T cell subset sorted from them (not recorded which). The receptors derive from a young man who had mild COVID-19 (a few samples of this study predate the infection). Cell type and time point are not known. The CDR3 runs from the conserved cysteine through the conserved F or W. D genes are given only for firm matches. The size of a clone is reported for some rows only, either as once, few or many, or as a class for expanded clones.

>TRBV12-3/TRBV12-4|.|many|TRBJ2-6|15
CASSPGVYGANVLTF
TGTGCCAGCAGTCCCGGGGTCTATGGGGCCAACGTCCTGACTTTC
>TRBV5-1|.|many|TRBJ2-2|15
CASSSQGLGTGELFF
TGCGCCAGCAGCAGCCAGGGTTTAGGCACCGGGGAGCTGTTTTTT
>TRBV4-1|.|.|TRBJ2-7|14
CASSQGGRWGEQYF
TGCGCCAGCAGCCAAGGCGGCCGCTGGGGCGAGCAGTACTTC
>TRBV25-1|.|.|TRBJ2-5|13
CASSEYEGETQYF
TGTGCCAGCAGTGAATACGAGGGAGAGACCCAGTACTTC
>TRBV5-6|TRBD1|.|TRBJ1-4|15
CASSLGGQRNEKLFF
TGTGCCAGCAGCTTGGGGGGACAGAGGAATGAAAAACTGTTTTTT
>TRBV28|TRBD2|many|TRBJ2-2|16
CASGTTSGADTGELFF
TGTGCCAGCGGGACGACTAGCGGGGCGGACACCGGGGAGCTGTTTTTT
>TRBV5-5|.|few|TRBJ2-7|14
CASSLVLGAYEQYF
TGTGCCAGCAGCTTGGTTCTAGGGGCCTACGAGCAGTACTTC
>TRBV9|.|few|TRBJ2-7|20
CASSVRPMSDSGTGSYEQYF
TGTGCCAGCAGCGTACGGCCGATGAGTGATTCGGGTACGGGCTCCTACGAGCAGTACTTC
>TRBV20-1|.|few|TRBJ2-1|12
CSAPRQYNEQFF
TGCAGTGCTCCACGACAGTACAATGAGCAGTTCTTC
>TRBV4-3|.|few|TRBJ2-2|15
CASSQVGANTGELFF
TGCGCCAGCAGCCAAGTAGGGGCGAACACCGGGGAGCTGTTTTTT
>TRBV5-1|TRBD1|many|TRBJ2-1|14
CASSLGTGGNEQFF
TGTGCTAGCAGCTTAGGGACAGGGGGCAATGAGCAGTTCTTC
>TRBV20-1|TRBD2|.|TRBJ2-5|15
CSASPRTSGEETQYF
TGCAGTGCTAGTCCGCGGACTAGCGGGGAAGAGACCCAGTACTTC
>TRBV4-1|.|few|TRBJ1-6|16
CASSQEARGVDSPLHF
TGCGCCAGCAGCCAAGAGGCCCGGGGAGTGGATTCACCCCTCCACTTT
>TRBV5-8|.|few|TRBJ2-4|14
CASNRPLAKNIQYF
TGTGCCAGCAACAGACCCCTAGCCAAAAACATTCAGTACTTC
>TRBV18|TRBD2|.|TRBJ2-7|15
CASSPWTSGDYEQYF
TGTGCCAGCTCACCCTGGACTAGCGGGGATTACGAGCAGTACTTC
>TRBV7-3|.|few|TRBJ2-5|13
CASSLSSQETQYF
TGTGCCAGCAGCTTGTCCAGCCAAGAGACCCAGTACTTC
>TRBV5-6|.|few|TRBJ2-5|16
CASSFSGRGSRGTQYF
TGTGCCAGCAGCTTTTCGGGGCGGGGGTCCAGGGGGACCCAGTACTTC
>TRBV24-1|.|.|TRBJ2-3|16
CATSDSDRKDPDTQYF
TGTGCCACCAGTGACTCCGACAGAAAAGACCCAGATACGCAGTATTTT
>TRBV20-1|TRBD2|many|TRBJ2-3|15
CSARVGTSGSDTQYF
TGCAGTGCTAGAGTTGGGACTAGCGGATCAGATACGCAGTATTTT
>TRBV11-2|.|many|TRBJ2-7|14
CASSFKGKRYEQYF
TGTGCCAGCAGCTTCAAGGGGAAGAGGTACGAGCAGTACTTC
>TRBV7-2|.|many|TRBJ1-4|13
CASSSTTGTELFF
TGTGCCAGCAGCTCGACAACAGGGACGGAACTGTTTTTT
>TRBV2|.|.|TRBJ1-3|13
CASTRDSGNTIYF
TGTGCCAGCACGAGGGACTCTGGAAACACCATATATTTT
>TRBV6-2/TRBV6-3|TRBD2|.|TRBJ2-1|17
CASSYSIGAGGDNEQFF
TGTGCCAGCAGTTACTCGATTGGGGCCGGGGGGGACAATGAGCAGTTCTTC
>TRBV7-2|.|.|TRBJ1-2|14
CASSLGGRSNGYTF
TGTGCCAGCAGCTTAGGAGGGAGGTCCAATGGCTACACCTTC
>TRBV20-1|TRBD1|once|TRBJ1-4|16
CSARGGGQGHNEKLFF
TGCAGTGCTAGAGGGGGTGGACAGGGCCACAATGAAAAACTGTTTTTT
>TRBV24-1|.|.|TRBJ1-6|17
CATSRPDSGSYNSPLHF
TGTGCCACCAGTCGACCAGACAGCGGGTCCTATAATTCACCCCTCCACTTT
>TRBV28|.|.|TRBJ2-1|14
CASVAGGSYNEQFF
TGTGCCAGCGTCGCTGGGGGCTCCTACAATGAGCAGTTCTTC
>TRBV6-1|TRBD1|few|TRBJ1-2|15
CASSRPGQGYYGYTF
TGTGCCAGCAGTCGCCCGGGACAGGGGTACTATGGCTACACCTTC
>TRBV5-1|.|few|TRBJ2-5|15
CASRPEFAYQETQYF
TGCGCCAGCAGACCCGAGTTTGCGTACCAAGAGACCCAGTACTTC
>TRBV7-2|.|few|TRBJ1-6|13
CASSDQQNSPLHF
TGTGCCAGCAGCGATCAGCAGAATTCACCCCTCCACTTT
>TRBV6-6|TRBD2|.|TRBJ2-3|16
CASSPSGGVVPDTQYF
TGTGCCAGCAGTCCTAGCGGGGGGGTAGTTCCAGATACGCAGTATTTT
>TRBV7-2|.|.|TRBJ1-5|15
CASSFTGNSNQPQHF
TGTGCCAGCAGCTTCACAGGGAATAGCAATCAGCCCCAGCATTTT
>TRBV20-1|.|few|TRBJ1-1|15
CSARGPKQMNTEAFF
TGCAGTGCTAGAGGGCCAAAACAGATGAACACTGAAGCTTTCTTT
>TRBV7-9|.|.|TRBJ2-3|15
CASSLGYSAADTQYF
TGTGCCAGCAGCTTAGGGTATAGCGCCGCAGATACGCAGTATTTT
>TRBV25-1|TRBD1|.|TRBJ1-6|15
CASSEGGQETSPLHF
TGTGCCAGCAGTGAGGGGGGACAGGAAACTTCACCCCTCCACTTT
>TRBV3-1|.|few|TRBJ2-3|14
CASPLATGTDTQYF
TGTGCCAGCCCACTAGCTACCGGCACAGATACGCAGTATTTT
>TRBV5-1|TRBD2|many|TRBJ2-5|13
CASSFGLEETQYF
TGCGCCAGCAGCTTCGGACTAGAAGAGACCCAGTACTTC
>TRBV4-1|.|.|TRBJ2-7|15
CASSDTDSVTYEQYF
TGCGCCAGCAGCGATACGGATTCGGTGACCTACGAGCAGTACTTC
>TRBV7-8|TRBD1|many|TRBJ2-7|14
CASSLGQGAGEQYF
TGTGCCAGCAGCTTGGGACAGGGGGCTGGTGAGCAGTACTTC
>TRBV4-1|.|many|TRBJ2-1|15
CASSQDRFSYNEQFF
TGCGCCAGCAGCCAAGACAGGTTTTCCTACAATGAGCAGTTCTTC
>TRBV6-6|.|few|TRBJ2-6|14
CASSRVGGANVLTF
TGTGCCAGCAGCCGAGTCGGGGGGGCCAACGTCCTGACTTTC